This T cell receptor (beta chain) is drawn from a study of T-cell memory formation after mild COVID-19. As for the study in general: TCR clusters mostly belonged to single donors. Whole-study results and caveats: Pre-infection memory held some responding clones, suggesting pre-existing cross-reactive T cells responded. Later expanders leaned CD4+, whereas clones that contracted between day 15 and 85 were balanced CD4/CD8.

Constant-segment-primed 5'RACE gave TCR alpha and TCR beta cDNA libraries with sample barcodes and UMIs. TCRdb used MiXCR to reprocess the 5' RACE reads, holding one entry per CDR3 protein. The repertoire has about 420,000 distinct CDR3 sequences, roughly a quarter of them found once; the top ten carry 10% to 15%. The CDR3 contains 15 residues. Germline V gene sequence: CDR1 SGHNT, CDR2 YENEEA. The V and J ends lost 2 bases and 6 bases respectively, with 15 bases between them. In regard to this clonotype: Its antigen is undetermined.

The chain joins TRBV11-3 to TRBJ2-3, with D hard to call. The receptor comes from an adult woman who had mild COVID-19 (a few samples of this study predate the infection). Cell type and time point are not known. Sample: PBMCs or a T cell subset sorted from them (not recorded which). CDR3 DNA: TGTGCCAGCAGCTTAAGGCTGGGTGGTCAGGATACGCAGTATTTT. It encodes CASSLRLGGQDTQYF.